This T cell receptor (beta chain) was profiled in a study of breast tumors, draining lymph nodes, adjacent tissues. Whole-study results and caveats: Compared with basal-like, luminal-like tumors shared significantly more repertoire with nontumor tissue. Compared with lymph nodes, tumors were less diverse; compared with nontumor tissue, more.

For this clonotype: Its antigen is as yet unknown. This may come from a read error, since a much larger clone is one base off.

Samples came from axillary lymph nodes draining the breast cancer. The length of the CDR3 is 16 residues. Germline V CDR1 and CDR2: SGHNT, YENEEA. TCRdb independently ran MiXCR on the multiplex PCR reads; one entry per CDR3 protein. This sample has about 150,000 distinct CDR3 sequences, with around 20% found just once. The chain recombines TRBV11-3 with TRBJ2-1; the match to TRBD1 covers 10 bases. The sample consisted of axillary lymph node tissue. The clonotype comes from a female donor with breast cancer. Some clones in this sample may be carry-over from other donors' samples. Written as DNA, the CDR3 is TGTGCCAGCAGCTCCTGGGACAGGGGCTCCTGCAATGAGCAGTTCTTC. Amino acid sequence: CASSSWDRGSCNEQFF.